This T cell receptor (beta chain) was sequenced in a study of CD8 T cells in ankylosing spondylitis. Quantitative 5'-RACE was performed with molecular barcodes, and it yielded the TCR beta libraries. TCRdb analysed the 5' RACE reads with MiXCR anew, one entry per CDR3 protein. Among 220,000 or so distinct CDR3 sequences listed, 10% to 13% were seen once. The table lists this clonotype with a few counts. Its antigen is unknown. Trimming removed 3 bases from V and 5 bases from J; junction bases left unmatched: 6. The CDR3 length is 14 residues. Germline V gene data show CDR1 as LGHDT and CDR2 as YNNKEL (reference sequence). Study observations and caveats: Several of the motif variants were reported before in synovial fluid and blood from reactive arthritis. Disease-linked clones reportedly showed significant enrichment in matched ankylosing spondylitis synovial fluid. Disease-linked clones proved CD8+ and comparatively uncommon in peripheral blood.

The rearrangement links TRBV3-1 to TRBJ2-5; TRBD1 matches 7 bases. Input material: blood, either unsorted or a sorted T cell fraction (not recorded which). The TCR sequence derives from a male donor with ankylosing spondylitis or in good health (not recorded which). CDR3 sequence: CASSQLTGPETQYF. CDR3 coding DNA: TGTGCCAGCAGCCAGCTGACAGGGCCTGAGACCCAGTACTTC.